This T cell receptor beta chain comes out of a study of T-cell memory formation after mild COVID-19. The CDR3 runs 12 residues. With 3 bases removed from V and 7 bases from J, the gap between germline ends came to 6 bases. Per germline, CDR1 MNHEY and CDR2 SVGAGI. TCRdb redid the calling of the 5' RACE reads with MiXCR, one entry per CDR3 protein. This table holds around 80,000 distinct CDR3 sequences, roughly 12% found once. This sequence joins TRBV6-5 and TRBJ2-2; D ambiguous. The TCR was taken from a young man who had mild COVID-19 (a few samples of this study predate the infection). Cell type and time point are not known. The specimen was PBMCs or a T cell subset sorted from them (not recorded which). CDR3 in DNA: TGTGCCAGCAGTTATCTAAACGGGGAGCTGTTTTTT. Translation gives CASSYLNGELFF.